This TCR beta chain derives from a study of post-analysis software for immune sequencing data. Findings of the study overall: Five or six TRBV segments were more frequent in patients than controls; TRBV5-6, TRBV5-1 and TRBV20-1 belonged to this group. Under F measure analysis, samples from one preparation batch co-clustered strongly. Significantly lower normalized Chao1 diversity was seen in multiple sclerosis patients than in controls.

Included in the TCR beta cDNA libraries were unique molecular identifiers. TCRdb itself ran the PCR reads through MiXCR, one entry per CDR3 protein. Of about 820,000 distinct CDR3 sequences in the sample, around 53% were seen once. Details on this clonotype: Antigen unknown.

J was trimmed by 1 base and V by 7 bases; bases with no gene match: 2. CDR1 and CDR2 from the germline V gene are SGHRS and YFSETQ. This CDR3 spans 13 amino acids. This rearrangement joins TRBV5-1 to TRBJ2-3; 8 nucleotides agree with TRBD2. Sample: blood. This receptor was taken from a girl aged 5 to 17 with multiple sclerosis. In nucleotides, the CDR3 is TGCGCCAGCTTTAGCGGGGGCACAGATACGCAGTATTTT. Amino acid sequence: CASFSGGTDTQYF.